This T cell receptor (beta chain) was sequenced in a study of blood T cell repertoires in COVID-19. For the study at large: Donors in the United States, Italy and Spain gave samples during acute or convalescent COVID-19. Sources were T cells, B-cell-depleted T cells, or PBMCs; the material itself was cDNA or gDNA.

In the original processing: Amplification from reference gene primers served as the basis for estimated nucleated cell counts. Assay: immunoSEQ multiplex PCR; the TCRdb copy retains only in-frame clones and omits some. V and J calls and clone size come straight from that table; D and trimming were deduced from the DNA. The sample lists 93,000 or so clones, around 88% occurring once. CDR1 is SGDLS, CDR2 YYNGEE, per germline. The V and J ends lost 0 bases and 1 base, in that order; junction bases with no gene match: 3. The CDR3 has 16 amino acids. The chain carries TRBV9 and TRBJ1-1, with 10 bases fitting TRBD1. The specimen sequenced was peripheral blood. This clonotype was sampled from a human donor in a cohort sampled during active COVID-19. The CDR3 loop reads CASSVAGQGQNTEAFF. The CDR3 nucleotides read TGTGCCAGCAGCGTAGCGGGACAGGGGCAGAACACTGAAGCTTTCTTT.